The 7 T cell receptor beta chains given below trace back to one sample, sequenced in a study of metastatic and nonmetastatic thyroid tumors. All patients reached thyroid surgery having received no treatment beforehand. TCRdb re-called the PCR reads via MiXCR. The sample yields some 23,000 clones, approximately 11% seen once. The sequenced material came from blood. The source of these receptors is a female donor with papillary thyroid cancer or a benign thyroid nodule (not recorded which). Some clones in this sample may be carry-over from other donors' samples.

This clone was observed a few times. The CDR3 region has the DNA TGTGCCAGCAGTGCACCAGCTGGAAACACCATATATTTT. Its translation is CASSAPAGNTIYF. This rearrangement joins TRBV6-1 to TRBJ1-3; no clear D. Trimming removed 4 bases at V and 2 bases at J, with 6 bases between. The CDR3 loop spans 13 amino acids. Germline CDR1 reads MNHNS; CDR2 reads SASEGT.

The rearrangement links TRBV11-2 to TRBJ2-2, with D maybe TRBD1 (5 bases). CDR1 and CDR2 from the germline V gene are SGHAT and FQNNGV. The CDR3 is 14 residues long. V was trimmed by 4 bases and J by 6 bases, leaving 12 bases between them. CDR3 in DNA: TGTGCCAGCAGCTCCACAACAGGTTCCGGGGAGCTGTTTTTT. This codes for CASSSTTGSGELFF.

This chain uses TRBV6-2 or TRBV6-3 with TRBJ2-7; D not resolved. The germline V gene has CDR1 MNHEY and CDR2 SVGEGT. The CDR3 sequence is 11 residues long. V was trimmed by 0 bases and J by 6 bases, leaving 3 bases between them. The CDR3 spells CASSYSGEQYV. The CDR3 DNA reads TGTGCCAGCAGTTACTCGGGCGAGCAGTACGTC.

This clone has at least ten counts. The chain uses TRBV6-2 or TRBV6-3 and TRBJ2-1, with 12 bases fitting TRBD2. V trimming: 0 bases; J trimming: 6 bases; junction bases outside the gene matches: 0. Germline V lookup: CDR1 MNHEY, CDR2 SVGEGT. CDR3 length equals 15 residues. CDR3 loop: CASSYSLAGGNEQFF. In nucleotides, the CDR3 is TGTGCCAGCAGTTACTCACTAGCGGGAGGCAATGAGCAGTTCTTC.

The rearrangement joins TRBV28 to TRBJ1-2, with D perhaps TRBD1 (5 bases). This CDR3 is built from 13 residues. Germline CDR1 and CDR2: MDHEN and SYDVKM. Trimming pared 2 bases from V and 2 bases from J, leaving 6 bases between. CDR3 bases: TGTGCCAGCAGTTTACGGGGCAACTATGGCTACACCTTC. This codes for CASSLRGNYGYTF.

There are a few counts of this clone. Possible read error: a much larger clone is one base away. V usage is TRBV9 and J usage is TRBJ2-5; no clear D. CDR1 and CDR2 (germline): SGDLS, YYNGEE. This CDR3 comprises 14 residues. Trimming stripped 0 bases from V and 5 bases from J, with 11 bases between. The CDR3 sequence: CASSVAYLGETQYF. Here the CDR3 DNA reads TGTGCCAGCAGCGTAGCTTACCTTGGGGAGACCCAGTACTTC.

The chain is built from TRBV11-1 and TRBJ2-1; D possibly corresponds to TRBD2 (5 bases). CDR3 length: 15 amino acids. V gave up 7 bases and J gave up 0 bases, with 13 bases separating them. Germline values: CDR1 SGHAT, CDR2 FQDESV (reference sequence). The CDR3 is CASTLTISSYNEQFF. Here the CDR3 DNA reads TGTGCCAGCACCTTGACTATTTCCTCCTACAATGAGCAGTTCTTC.